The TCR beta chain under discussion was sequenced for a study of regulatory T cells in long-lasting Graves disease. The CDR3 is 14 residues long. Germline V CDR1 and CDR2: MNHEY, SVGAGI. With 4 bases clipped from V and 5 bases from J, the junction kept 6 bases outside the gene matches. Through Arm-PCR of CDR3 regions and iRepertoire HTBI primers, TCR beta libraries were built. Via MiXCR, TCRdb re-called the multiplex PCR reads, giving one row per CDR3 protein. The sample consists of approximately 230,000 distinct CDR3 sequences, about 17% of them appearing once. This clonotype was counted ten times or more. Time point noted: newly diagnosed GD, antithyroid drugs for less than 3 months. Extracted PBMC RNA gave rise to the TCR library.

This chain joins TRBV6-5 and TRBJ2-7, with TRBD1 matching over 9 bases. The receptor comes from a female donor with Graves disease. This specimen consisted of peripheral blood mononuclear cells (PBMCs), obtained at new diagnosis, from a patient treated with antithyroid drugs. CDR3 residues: CASSWGQGANEQYF. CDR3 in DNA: TGTGCCAGCAGTTGGGGACAGGGAGCCAACGAGCAGTACTTC.